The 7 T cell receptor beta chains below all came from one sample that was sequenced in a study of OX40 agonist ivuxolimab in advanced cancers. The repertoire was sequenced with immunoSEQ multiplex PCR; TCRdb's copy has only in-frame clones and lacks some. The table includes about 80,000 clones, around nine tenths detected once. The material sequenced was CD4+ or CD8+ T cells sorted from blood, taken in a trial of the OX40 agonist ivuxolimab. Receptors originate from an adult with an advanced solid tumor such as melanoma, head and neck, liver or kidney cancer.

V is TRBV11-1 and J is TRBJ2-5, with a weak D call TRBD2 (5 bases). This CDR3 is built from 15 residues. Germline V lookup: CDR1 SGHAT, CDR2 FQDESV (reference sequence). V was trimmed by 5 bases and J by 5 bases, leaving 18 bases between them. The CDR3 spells CASSRFDGSGETQYF. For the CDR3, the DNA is TGTGCCAGCAGCCGATTCGACGGTTCGGGGGAGACCCAGTACTTC. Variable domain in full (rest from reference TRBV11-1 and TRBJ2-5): EAEVAQSPRYKITEKSQAVAFWCDPISGHATLYWYRQILGQGPELLVQFQDESVVDDSQLPKDRFSAERLKGVDSTLKIQPAELGDSAMYLCASSRFDGSGETQYFGPGTRLLVL.

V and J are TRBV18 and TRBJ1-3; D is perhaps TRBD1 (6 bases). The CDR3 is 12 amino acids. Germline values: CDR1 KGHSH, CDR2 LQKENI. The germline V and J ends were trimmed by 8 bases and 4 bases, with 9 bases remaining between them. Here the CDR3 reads CASTGAGNTIYF. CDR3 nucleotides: TGTGCCAGCACGGGGGCAGGAAACACCATATATTTT.

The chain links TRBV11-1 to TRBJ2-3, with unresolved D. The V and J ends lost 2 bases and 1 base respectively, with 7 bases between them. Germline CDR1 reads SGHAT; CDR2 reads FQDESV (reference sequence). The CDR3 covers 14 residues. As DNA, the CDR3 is TGTGCCAGCAGCTTAAGACCTGGCACAGATACGCAGTATTTT. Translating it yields CASSLRPGTDTQYF.

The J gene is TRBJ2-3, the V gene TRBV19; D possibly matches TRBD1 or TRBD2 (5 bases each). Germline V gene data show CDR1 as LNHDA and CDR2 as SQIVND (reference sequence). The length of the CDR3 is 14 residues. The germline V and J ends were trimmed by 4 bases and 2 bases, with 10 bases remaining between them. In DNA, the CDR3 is TGTGCCAGTAGTACAGGGAGCCTCACAGATACGCAGTATTTT. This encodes CASSTGSLTDTQYF.

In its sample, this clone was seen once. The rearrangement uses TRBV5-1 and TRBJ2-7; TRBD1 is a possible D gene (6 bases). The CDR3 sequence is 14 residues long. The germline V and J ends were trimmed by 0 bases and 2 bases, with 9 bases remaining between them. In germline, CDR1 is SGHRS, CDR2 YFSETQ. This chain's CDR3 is CASSLGQEPYEQYF. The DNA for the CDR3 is TGCGCCAGCAGCTTGGGACAGGAGCCCTACGAGCAGTACTTC.

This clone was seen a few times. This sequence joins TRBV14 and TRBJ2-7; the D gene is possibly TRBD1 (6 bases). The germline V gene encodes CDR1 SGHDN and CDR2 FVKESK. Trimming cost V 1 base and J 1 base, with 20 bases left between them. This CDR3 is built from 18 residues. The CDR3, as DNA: TGTGCCAGCAGCCAAGGGTCCGGACTGGGGGCATGGTCCTACGAGCAGTACTTC. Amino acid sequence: CASSQGSGLGAWSYEQYF.

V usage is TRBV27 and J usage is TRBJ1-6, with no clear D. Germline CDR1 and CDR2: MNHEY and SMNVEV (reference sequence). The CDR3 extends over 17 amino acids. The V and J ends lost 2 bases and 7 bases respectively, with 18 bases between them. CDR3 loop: CASSLTLPTLSNSPLHF. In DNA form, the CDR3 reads TGTGCCAGCAGTTTAACCCTACCGACACTTAGCAATTCACCCCTCCACTTT.